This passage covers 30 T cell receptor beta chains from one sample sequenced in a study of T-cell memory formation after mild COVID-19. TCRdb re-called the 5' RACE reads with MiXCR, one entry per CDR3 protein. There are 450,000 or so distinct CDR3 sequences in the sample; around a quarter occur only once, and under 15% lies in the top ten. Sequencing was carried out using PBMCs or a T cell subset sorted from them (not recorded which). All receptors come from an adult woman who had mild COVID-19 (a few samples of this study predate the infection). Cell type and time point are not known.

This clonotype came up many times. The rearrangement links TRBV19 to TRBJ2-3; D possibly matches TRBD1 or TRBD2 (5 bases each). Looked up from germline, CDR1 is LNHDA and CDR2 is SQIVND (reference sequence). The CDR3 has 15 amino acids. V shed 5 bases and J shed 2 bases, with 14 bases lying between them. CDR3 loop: CASSSLGTPTDTQYF. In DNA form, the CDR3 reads TGTGCCAGTAGTTCCCTCGGGACCCCCACAGATACGCAGTATTTT.

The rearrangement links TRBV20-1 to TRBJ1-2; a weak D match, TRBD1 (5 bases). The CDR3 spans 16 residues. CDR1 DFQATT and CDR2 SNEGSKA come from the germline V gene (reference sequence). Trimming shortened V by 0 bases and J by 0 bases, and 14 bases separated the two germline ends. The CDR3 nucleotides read TGCAGTGCTAGAGATTGGACACTCCGAGCTAACTATGGCTACACCTTC. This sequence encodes CSARDWTLRANYGYTF.

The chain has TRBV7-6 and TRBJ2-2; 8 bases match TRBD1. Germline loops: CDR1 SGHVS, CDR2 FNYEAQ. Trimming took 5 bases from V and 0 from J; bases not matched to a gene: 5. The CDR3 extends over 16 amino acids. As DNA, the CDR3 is TGTGCCAGCAGCGGACAGGGAAGACCGAACACCGGGGAGCTGTTTTTT. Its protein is CASSGQGRPNTGELFF.

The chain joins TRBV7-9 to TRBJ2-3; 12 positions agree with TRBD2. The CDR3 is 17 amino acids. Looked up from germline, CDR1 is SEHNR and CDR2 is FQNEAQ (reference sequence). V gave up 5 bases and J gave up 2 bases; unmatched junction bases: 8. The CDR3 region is CASSPVRTSGTTDTQYF. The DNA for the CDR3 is TGTGCCAGCAGCCCCGTGCGGACTAGCGGGACCACAGATACGCAGTATTTT.

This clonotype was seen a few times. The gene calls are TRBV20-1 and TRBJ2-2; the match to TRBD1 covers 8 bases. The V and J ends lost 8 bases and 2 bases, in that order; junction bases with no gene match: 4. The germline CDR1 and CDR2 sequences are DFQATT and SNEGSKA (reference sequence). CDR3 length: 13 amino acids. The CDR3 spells CSRRGRNTGELFF. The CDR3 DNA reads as TGCAGTCGCAGGGGGCGAAACACCGGGGAGCTGTTTTTT.

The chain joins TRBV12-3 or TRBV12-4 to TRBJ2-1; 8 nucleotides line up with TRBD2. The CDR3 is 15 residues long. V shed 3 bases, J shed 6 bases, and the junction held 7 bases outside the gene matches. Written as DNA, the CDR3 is TGTGCCAGCAGTTTTAACGGGAGGGACCGCAATGAGCAGTTCTTC. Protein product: CASSFNGRDRNEQFF.

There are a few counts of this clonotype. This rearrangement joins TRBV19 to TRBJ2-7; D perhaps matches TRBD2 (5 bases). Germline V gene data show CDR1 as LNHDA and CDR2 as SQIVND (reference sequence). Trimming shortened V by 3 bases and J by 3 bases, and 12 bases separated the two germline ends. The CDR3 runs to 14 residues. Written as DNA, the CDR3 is TGTGCCAGTAGTATGATCGGGGTTGGCTACGAGCAGTACTTC. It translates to CASSMIGVGYEQYF.

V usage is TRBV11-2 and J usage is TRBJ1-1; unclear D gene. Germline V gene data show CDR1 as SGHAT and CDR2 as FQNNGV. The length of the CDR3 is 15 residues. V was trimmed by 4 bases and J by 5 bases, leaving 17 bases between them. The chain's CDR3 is CASSSYRGLGTEAFF. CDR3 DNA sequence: TGTGCCAGCAGCTCCTACCGTGGGTTGGGGACTGAAGCTTTCTTT. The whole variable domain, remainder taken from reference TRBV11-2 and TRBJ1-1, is EAGVAQSPRYKIIEKRQSVAFWCNPISGHATLYWYQQILGQGPKLLIQFQNNGVVDDSQLPKDRFSAERLKGVDSTLKIQPAKLEDSAVYLCASSSYRGLGTEAFFGQGTRLTVV.

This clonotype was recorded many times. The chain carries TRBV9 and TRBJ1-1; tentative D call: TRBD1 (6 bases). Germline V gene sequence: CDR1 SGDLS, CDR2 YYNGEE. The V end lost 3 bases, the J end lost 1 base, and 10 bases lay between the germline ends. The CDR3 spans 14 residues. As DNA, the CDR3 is TGTGCCAGCAGCGGCCTGGGACAGAACACTGAAGCTTTCTTT. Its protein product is CASSGLGQNTEAFF.

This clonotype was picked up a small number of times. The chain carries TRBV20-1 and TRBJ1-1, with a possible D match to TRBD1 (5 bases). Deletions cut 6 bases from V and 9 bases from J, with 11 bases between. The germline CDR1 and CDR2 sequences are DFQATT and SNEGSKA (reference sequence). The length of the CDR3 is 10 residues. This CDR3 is CSASGLQAFF. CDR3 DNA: TGCAGTGCATCAGGGTTACAAGCTTTCTTT.

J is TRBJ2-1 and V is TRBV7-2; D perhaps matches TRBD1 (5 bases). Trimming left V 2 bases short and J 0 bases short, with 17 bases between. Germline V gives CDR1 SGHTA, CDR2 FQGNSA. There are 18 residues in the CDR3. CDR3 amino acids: CASSLPGAGTSSYNEQFF. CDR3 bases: TGTGCCAGCAGCTTACCTGGGGCAGGAACCTCCTCCTACAATGAGCAGTTCTTC.

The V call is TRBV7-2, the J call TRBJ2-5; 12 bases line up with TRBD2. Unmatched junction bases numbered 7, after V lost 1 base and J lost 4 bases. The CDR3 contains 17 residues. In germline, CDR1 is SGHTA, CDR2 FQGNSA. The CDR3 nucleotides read TGTGCCAGCAGCTTAGAGTGGGCTAGCGGGAGGGGAGAGACCCAGTACTTC. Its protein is CASSLEWASGRGETQYF.

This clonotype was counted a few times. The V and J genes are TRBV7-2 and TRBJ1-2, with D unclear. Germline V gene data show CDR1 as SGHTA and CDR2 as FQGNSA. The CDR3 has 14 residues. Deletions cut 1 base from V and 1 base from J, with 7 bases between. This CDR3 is CASSLETDNYGYTF. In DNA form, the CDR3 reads TGTGCCAGCAGCTTAGAAACAGATAACTATGGCTACACCTTC.

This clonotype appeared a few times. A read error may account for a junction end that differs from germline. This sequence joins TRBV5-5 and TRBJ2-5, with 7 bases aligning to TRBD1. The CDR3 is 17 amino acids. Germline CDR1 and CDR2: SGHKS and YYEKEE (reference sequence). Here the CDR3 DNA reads TGTGCCAGCAGGTTGGGTCATGTTCACAGGGGAATGGAGACCCAGTACTTC. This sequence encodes CASRLGHVHRGMETQYF.

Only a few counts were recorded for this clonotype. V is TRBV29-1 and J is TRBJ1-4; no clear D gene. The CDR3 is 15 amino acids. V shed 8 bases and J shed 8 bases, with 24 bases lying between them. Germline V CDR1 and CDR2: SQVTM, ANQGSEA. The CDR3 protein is CSPRLGPLMQEKLFF. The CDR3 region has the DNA TGCAGCCCCCGTTTGGGCCCGTTAATGCAGGAAAAACTGTTTTTT.

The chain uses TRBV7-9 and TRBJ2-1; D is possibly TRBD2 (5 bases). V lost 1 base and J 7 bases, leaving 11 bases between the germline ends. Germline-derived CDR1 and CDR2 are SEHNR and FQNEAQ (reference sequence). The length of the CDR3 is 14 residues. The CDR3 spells CASSLDAGMNEQFF. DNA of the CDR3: TGTGCCAGCAGCTTAGATGCCGGGATGAATGAGCAGTTCTTC.

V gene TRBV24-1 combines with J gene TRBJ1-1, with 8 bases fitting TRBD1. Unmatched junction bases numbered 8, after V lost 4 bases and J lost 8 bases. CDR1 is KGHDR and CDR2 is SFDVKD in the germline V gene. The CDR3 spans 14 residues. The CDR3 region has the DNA TGTGCCACCAGTGACCCAGGACAGGGCCGAGAAGCTTTCTTT. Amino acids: CATSDPGQGREAFF.

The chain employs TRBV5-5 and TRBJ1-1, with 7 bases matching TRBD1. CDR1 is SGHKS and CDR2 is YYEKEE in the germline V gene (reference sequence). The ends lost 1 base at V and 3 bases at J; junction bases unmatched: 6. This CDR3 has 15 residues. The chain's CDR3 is CASSLMAGGDTEAFF. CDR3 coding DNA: TGTGCCAGCAGCTTGATGGCAGGGGGGGACACTGAAGCTTTCTTT.

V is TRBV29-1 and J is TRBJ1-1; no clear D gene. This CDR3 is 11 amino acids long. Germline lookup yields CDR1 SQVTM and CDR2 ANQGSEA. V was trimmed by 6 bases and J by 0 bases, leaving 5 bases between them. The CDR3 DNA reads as TGCAGCGTGAGAGTGAACACTGAAGCTTTCTTT. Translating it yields CSVRVNTEAFF.

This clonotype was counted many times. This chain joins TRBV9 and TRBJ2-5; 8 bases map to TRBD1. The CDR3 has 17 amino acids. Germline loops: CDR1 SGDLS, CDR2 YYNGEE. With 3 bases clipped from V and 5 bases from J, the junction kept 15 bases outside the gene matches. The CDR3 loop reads CASSAYLSDRAAETQYF. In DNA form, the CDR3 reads TGTGCCAGCAGCGCCTACTTATCGGACAGGGCGGCGGAGACCCAGTACTTC.

CDR3 loop: CASSPLTRDNEQFF. The CDR3, as DNA: TGTGCCAGCTCACCGCTTACCAGGGACAATGAGCAGTTCTTC. This sequence joins TRBV18 and TRBJ2-1, with a weak D call TRBD1 (5 bases). In germline, CDR1 is KGHSH, CDR2 LQKENI. Between the trimmed V and J ends, which lost 3 bases and 5 bases, there was a span of 11 bases. The CDR3 totals 14 residues.

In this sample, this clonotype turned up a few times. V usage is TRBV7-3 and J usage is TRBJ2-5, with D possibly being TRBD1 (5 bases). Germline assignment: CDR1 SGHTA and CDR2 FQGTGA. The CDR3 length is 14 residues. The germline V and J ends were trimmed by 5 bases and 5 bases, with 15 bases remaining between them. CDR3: CASSRGGALETQYF. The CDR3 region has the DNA TGTGCCAGCAGCCGCGGTGGGGCATTGGAGACCCAGTACTTC.

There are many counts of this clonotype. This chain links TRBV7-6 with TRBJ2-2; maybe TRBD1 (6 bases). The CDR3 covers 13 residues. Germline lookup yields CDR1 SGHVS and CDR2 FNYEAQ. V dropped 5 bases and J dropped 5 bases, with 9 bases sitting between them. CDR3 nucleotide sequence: TGTGCCAGCAGCCCCGACAGGACCGGGGAGCTGTTTTTT. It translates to CASSPDRTGELFF.

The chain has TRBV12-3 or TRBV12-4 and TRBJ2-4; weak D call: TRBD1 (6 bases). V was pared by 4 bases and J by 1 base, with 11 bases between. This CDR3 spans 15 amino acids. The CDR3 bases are TGTGCCAGCAGTTCGGAGCAGGGGGCCAAAAACATTCAGTACTTC. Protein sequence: CASSSEQGAKNIQYF.

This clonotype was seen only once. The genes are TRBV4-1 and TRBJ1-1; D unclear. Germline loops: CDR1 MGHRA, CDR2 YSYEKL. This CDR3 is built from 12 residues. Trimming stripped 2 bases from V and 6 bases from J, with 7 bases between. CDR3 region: CASSQPGAEAFF. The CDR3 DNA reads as TGCGCCAGCAGCCAACCAGGAGCTGAAGCTTTCTTT.

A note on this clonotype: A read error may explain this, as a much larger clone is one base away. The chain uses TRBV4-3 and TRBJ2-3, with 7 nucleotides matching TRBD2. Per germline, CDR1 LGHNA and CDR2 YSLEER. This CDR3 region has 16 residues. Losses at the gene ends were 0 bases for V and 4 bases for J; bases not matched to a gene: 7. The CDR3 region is CASSQDNAGVPDTQYF. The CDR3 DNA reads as TGCGCCAGCAGCCAAGATAATGCGGGAGTCCCAGATACGCAGTATTTT.

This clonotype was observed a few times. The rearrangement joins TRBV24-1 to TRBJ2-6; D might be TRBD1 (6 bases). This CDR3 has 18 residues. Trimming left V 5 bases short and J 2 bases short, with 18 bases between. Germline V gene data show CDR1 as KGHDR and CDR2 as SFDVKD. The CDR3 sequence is CATSGVTGSTPGANVLTF. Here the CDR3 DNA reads TGTGCCACCAGTGGTGTGACAGGCTCAACACCTGGGGCCAACGTCCTGACTTTC.

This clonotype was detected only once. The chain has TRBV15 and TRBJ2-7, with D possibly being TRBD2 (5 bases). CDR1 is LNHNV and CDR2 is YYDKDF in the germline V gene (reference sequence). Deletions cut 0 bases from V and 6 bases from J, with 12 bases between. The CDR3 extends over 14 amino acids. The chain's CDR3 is CATSRDERGIEQYF. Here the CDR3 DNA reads TGTGCCACCAGCAGAGATGAGAGAGGGATCGAGCAGTACTTC.

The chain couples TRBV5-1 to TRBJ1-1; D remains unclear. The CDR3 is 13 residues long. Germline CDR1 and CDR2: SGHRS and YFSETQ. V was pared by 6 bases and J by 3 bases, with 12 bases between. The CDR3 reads CASMVTADTEAFF. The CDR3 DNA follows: TGCGCCAGCATGGTCACAGCGGACACTGAAGCTTTCTTT.

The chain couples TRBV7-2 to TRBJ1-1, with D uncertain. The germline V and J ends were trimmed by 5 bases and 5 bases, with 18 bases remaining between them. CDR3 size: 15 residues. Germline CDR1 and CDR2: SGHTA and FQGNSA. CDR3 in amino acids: CASSPLRGVGTEAFF. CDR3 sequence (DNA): TGTGCCAGCAGCCCCCTGCGGGGTGTAGGGACTGAAGCTTTCTTT.